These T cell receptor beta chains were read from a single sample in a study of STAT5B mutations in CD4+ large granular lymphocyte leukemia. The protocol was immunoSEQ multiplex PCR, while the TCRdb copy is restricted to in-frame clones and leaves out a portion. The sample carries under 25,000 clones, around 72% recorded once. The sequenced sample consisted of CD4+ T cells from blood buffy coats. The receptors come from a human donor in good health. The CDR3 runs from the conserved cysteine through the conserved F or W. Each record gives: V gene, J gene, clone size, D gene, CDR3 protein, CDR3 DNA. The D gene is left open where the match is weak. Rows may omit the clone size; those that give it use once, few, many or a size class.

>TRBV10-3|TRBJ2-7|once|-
CAISERELSSYEQYF
TGTGCCATCAGTGAGCGTGAGTTGAGCTCCTACGAGCAGTACTTC
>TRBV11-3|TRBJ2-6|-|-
CASSYTGWGYGANVLTF
TGTGCCAGCAGCTATACCGGTTGGGGGTATGGGGCCAACGTCCTGACTTTC
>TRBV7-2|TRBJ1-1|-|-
CASSTEIWNTEAFF
TGTGCCAGCAGCACAGAAATCTGGAACACTGAAGCTTTCTTT
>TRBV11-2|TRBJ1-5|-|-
CASSYNRERNQPQHF
TGTGCCAGCAGCTACAACAGGGAGCGCAATCAGCCCCAGCATTTT
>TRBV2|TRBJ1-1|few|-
CASSRIRENTEAFF
TGTGCCAGCAGTCGAATCAGAGAAAACACTGAAGCTTTCTTT
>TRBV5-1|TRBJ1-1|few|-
CASSSGFGGLGAFF
TGCGCCAGCAGCTCGGGGTTCGGGGGCTTGGGAGCTTTCTTT
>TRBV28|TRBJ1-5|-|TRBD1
CASRRQGYSNQPQHF
TGTGCCAGCAGGAGACAGGGGTATAGCAATCAGCCCCAGCATTTT
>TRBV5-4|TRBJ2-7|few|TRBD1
CASSLGAGTGANEQYF
TGTGCCAGCAGCTTGGGTGCCGGGACAGGGGCCAACGAGCAGTACTTC
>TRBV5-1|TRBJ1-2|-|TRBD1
CASSLAGGYYGYTF
TGCGCCAGCAGCTTGGCAGGGGGTTACTATGGCTACACCTTC
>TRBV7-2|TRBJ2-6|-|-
CASSPHGPQNAGANVLTF
TGTGCCAGCAGCCCCCACGGCCCTCAGAACGCCGGGGCCAACGTCCTGACTTTC
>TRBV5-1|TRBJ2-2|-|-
CASSWTATNTGELFF
TGCGCCAGCAGCTGGACAGCTACAAACACCGGGGAGCTGTTTTTT
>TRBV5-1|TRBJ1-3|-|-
CASSRNSGNTIYF
TGCGCCAGCAGCAGGAACTCTGGAAACACCATATATTTT
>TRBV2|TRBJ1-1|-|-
CASPAQGPLNTEAFF
TGTGCCAGCCCCGCCCAGGGGCCCTTGAACACTGAAGCTTTCTTT
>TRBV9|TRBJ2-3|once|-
CASSVKAQFTDTQYF
TGTGCCAGCAGCGTAAAAGCACAATTCACAGATACGCAGTATTTT
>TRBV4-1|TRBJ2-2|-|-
CASGRLLRGPNTGELFF
TGCGCCAGCGGTCGCTTGCTGCGGGGGCCTAACACCGGGGAGCTGTTTTTT
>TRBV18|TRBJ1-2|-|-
CAGSPEENYGYTF
TGTGCCGGCTCCCCAGAAGAGAACTATGGCTACACCTTC
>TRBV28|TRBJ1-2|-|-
CASSLWEAEITNYGYTF
TGTGCCAGCAGTTTATGGGAGGCAGAGATTACTAACTATGGCTACACCTTC
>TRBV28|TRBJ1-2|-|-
CASRPPRELYGYTF
TGTGCCAGCAGACCGCCCCGGGAACTCTATGGCTACACCTTC
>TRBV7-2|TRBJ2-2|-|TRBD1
CASSLAAGTGVGELFF
TGTGCCAGCAGCTTAGCTGCCGGGACAGGGGTAGGGGAGCTGTTTTTT
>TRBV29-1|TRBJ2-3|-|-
CSVAFMGPTDTQYF
TGCAGCGTTGCGTTTATGGGCCCCACAGATACGCAGTATTTT